Only a few counts were recorded for the clone carrying this T cell receptor (beta chain). How the authors handled the data: Counts of nucleated cells, estimated from reference gene primer amplification, were obtained. Produced via immunoSEQ multiplex PCR; TCRdb's table is partial and in-frame only. V and J calls plus clone size are reproduced from that table; the DNA served to infer D and trimming. The profile shows more than 100,000 clones, roughly 87% of them singletons. The entry originates in a study of blood T cell repertoires in COVID-19. The overall study: Donors in the United States, Italy and Spain gave samples during acute or convalescent COVID-19. The cDNA or gDNA used as material had been derived from T cells, B-cell-depleted T cells, or PBMCs.

This clonotype was obtained from a woman of 80 years or more in a cohort sampled during active COVID-19. The specimen was peripheral blood.

The DNA of the CDR3 is TGTGCCAGCAGTACCACGACTAGCGGGACGCCTTACAATGAGCAGTTCTTC. This codes for CASSTTTSGTPYNEQFF. The V call is TRBV6-2 or TRBV6-3, the J call TRBJ2-1; 11 bases are shared with TRBD2. This CDR3 has 17 residues. With V trimmed by 5 bases and J by 4 bases, 10 bases remained unmatched. Germline V lookup: CDR1 MNHEY, CDR2 SVGEGT.